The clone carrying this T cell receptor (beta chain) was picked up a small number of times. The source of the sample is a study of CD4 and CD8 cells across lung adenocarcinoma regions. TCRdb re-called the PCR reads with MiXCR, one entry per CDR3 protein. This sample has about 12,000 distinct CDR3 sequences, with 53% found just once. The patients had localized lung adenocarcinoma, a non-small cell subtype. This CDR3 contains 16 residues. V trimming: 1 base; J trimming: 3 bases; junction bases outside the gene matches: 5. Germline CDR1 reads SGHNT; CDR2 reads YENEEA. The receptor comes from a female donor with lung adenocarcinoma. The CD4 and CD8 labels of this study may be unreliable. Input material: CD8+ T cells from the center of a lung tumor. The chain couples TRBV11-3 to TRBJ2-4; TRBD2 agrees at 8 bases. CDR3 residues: CASSLGGSGNKNIQYF. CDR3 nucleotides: TGTGCCAGCAGCTTAGGAGGTAGCGGGAACAAAAACATTCAGTACTTC.